This TCR beta chain was identified during a study of T cell changes during pregnancy in multiple sclerosis. Measured with immunoSEQ multiplex PCR; TCRdb has only the in-frame clones, and not every one. Here the sample spans 35,000 to 50,000 clones, about 87% being singletons. This CDR3 is 14 amino acids long. V was pared by 3 bases and J by 4 bases, with 13 bases between. Germline V lookup: CDR1 SQVTM, CDR2 ANQGSEA. This clone was observed a handful of times. The sample consisted of CD4+ T cells from peripheral blood mononuclear cells, taken in the second trimester of pregnancy. The sequence derives from a female donor with multiple sclerosis, enrolled in a pregnancy study. The J gene is TRBJ2-1, the V gene TRBV29-1; D is ambiguous. The CDR3 spells CSVDGTYLYNEQFF. The CDR3 nucleotides are TGCAGCGTTGATGGCACATATCTTTACAATGAGCAGTTCTTC.